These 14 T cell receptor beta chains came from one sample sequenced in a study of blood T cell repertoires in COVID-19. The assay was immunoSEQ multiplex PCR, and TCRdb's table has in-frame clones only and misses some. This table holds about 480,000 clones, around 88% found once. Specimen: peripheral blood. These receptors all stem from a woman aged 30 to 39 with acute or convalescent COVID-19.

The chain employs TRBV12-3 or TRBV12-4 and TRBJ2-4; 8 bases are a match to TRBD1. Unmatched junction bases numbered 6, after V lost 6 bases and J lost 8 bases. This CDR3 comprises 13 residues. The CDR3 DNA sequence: TGTGCCAGCAGCTCCAGGGGGCTGGACATTCAGTACTTC. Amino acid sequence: CASSSRGLDIQYF.

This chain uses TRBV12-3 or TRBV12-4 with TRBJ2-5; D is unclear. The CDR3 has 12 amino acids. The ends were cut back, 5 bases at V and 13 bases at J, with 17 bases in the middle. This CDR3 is CASSLPRGPSYF. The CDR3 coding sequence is TGTGCCAGCAGTCTCCCCCGTGGGCCCTCGTACTTC.

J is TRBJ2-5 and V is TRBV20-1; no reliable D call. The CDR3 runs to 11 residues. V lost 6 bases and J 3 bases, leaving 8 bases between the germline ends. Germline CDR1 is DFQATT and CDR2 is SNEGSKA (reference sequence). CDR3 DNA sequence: TGCAGTGCCCAGGAAAAAGAGACCCAGTACTTC. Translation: CSAQEKETQYF.

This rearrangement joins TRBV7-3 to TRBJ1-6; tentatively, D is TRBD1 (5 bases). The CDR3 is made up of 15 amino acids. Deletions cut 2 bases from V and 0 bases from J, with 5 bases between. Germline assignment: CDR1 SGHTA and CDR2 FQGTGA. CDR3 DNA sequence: TGTGCCAGCAGCTTAGACAGCTCCTATAATTCACCCCTCCACTTT. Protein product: CASSLDSSYNSPLHF.

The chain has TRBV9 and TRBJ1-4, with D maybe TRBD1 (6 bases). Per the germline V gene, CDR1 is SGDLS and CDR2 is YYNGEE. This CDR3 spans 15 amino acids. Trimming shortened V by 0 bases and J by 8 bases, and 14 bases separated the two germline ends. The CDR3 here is CASSVGGHPTEKLFF. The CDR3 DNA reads TGTGCCAGCAGCGTAGGGGGACACCCCACGGAAAAACTGTTTTTT. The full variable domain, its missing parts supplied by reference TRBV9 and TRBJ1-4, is DSGVTQTPKHLITATGQRVTLRCSPRSGDLSVYWYQQSLDQGLQFLIQYYNGEERAKGNILERFSAQQFPDLHSELNLSSLELGDSALYFCASSVGGHPTEKLFFGSGTQLSVL.

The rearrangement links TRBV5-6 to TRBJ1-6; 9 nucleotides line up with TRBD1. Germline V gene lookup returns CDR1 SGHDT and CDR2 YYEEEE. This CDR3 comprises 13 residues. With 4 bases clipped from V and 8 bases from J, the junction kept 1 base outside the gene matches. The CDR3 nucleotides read TGTGCCAGCAGCGGGGACAGGGATTCACCCCTCCACTTT. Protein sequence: CASSGDRDSPLHF.

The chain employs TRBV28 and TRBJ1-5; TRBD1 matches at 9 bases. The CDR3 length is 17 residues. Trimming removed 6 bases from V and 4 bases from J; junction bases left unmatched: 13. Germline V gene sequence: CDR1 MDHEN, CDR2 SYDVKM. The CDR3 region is CASRPAGRDRVNQPQHF. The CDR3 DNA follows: TGTGCCAGCAGACCCGCTGGGAGGGACAGGGTAAATCAGCCCCAGCATTTT.

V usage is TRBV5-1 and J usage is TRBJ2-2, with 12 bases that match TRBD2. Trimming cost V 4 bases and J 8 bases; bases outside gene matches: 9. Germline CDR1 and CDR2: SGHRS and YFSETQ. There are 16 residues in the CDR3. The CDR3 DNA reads TGCGCCAGCAGCGAGACTAGCGGGGGCCTCAGTGGGGAGCTGTTTTTT. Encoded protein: CASSETSGGLSGELFF. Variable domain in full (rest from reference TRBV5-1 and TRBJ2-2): KAGVTQTPRYLIKTRGQQVTLSCSPISGHRSVSWYQQTPGQGLQFLFEYFSETQRNKGNFPGRFSGRQFSNSRSEMNVSTLELGDSALYLCASSETSGGLSGELFFGEGSRLTVL.

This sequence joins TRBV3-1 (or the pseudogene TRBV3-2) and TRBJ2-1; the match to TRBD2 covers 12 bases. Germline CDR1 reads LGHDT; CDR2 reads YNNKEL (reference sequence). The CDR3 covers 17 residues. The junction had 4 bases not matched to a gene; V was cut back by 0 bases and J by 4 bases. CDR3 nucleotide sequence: TGTGCCAGCAGCCAAGAAGTCACTAGCGGGGGGTACAATGAGCAGTTCTTC. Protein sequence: CASSQEVTSGGYNEQFF.

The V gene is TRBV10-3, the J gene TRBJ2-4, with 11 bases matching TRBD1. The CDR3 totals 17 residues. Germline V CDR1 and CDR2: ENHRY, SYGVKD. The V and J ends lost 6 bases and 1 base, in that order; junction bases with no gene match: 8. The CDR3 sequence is CAISDPGQGVAKNIQYF. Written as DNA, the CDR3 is TGTGCCATCAGCGACCCGGGACAGGGGGTCGCCAAAAACATTCAGTACTTC.

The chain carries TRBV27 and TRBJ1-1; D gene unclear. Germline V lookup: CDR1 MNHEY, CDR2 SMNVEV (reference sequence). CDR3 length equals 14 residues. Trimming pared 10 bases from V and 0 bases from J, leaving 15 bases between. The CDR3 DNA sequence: TGTGCCACCAGATCGGCGGTCATGAACACTGAAGCTTTCTTT. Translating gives CATRSAVMNTEAFF.

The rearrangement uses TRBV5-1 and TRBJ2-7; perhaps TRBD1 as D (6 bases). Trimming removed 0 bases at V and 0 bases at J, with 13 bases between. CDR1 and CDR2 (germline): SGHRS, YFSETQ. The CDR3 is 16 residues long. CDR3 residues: CASSLADRRNSYEQYF. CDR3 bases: TGCGCCAGCAGCTTGGCCGACAGGCGGAACTCCTACGAGCAGTACTTC.

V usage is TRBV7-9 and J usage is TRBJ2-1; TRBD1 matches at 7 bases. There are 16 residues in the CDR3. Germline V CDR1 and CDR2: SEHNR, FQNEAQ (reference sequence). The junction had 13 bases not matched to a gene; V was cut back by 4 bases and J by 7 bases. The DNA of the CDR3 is TGTGCCAGCAGCTCCCGAGGGGGCTCCCTGTGGAATGAGCAGTTCTTC. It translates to CASSSRGGSLWNEQFF.

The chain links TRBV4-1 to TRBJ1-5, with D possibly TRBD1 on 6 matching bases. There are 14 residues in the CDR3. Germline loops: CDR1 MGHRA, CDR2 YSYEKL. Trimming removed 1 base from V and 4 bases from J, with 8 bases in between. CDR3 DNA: TGCGCCAGCAGCCAAGGGACAGAGAATCAGCCCCAGCATTTT. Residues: CASSQGTENQPQHF.